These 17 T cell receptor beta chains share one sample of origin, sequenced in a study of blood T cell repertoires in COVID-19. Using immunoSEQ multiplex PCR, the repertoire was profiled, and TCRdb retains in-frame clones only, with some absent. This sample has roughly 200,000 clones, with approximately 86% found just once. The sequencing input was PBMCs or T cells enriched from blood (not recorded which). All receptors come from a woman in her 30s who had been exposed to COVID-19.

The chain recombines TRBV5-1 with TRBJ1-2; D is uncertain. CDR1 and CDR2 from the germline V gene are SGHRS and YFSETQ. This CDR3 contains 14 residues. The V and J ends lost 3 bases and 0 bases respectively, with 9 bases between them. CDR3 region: CASSSKQANYGYTF. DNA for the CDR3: TGCGCCAGCAGCTCAAAGCAAGCTAACTATGGCTACACCTTC.

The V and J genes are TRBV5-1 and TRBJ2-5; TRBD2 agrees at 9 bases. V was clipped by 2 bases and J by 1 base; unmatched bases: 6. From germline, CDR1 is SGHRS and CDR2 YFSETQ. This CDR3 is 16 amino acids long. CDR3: CASSFSGGPIQETQYF. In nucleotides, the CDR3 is TGCGCCAGCAGCTTCAGCGGGGGGCCTATCCAAGAGACCCAGTACTTC.

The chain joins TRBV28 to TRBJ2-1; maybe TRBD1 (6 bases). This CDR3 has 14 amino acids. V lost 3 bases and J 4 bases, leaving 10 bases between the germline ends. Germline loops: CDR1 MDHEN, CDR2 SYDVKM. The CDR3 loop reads CASSFIGGYNEQFF. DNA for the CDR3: TGTGCCAGCAGTTTCATAGGGGGTTACAATGAGCAGTTCTTC.

The CDR3 reads CASSPSGPTIYGYTF. The CDR3 coding sequence is TGTGCCAGCAGCCCTAGCGGACCAACCATCTATGGCTACACCTTC. The chain carries TRBV9 and TRBJ1-2; no definite D call. Germline V gene sequence: CDR1 SGDLS, CDR2 YYNGEE. Trimming cost V 4 bases and J 4 bases, with 17 bases left between them. The CDR3 consists of 15 residues.

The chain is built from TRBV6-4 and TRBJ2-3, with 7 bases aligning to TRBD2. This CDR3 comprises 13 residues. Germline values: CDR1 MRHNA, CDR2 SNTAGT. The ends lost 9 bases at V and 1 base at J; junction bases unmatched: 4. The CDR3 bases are TGTGCCAGTGGGAGGGAGGGCACAGATACGCAGTATTTT. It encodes CASGREGTDTQYF.

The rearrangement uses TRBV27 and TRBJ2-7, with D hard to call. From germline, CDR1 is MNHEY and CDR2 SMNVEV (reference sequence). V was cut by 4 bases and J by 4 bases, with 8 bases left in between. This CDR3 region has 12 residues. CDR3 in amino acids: CASSYNSYEQYF. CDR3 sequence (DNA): TGTGCCAGCAGTTACAATTCGTACGAGCAGTACTTC.

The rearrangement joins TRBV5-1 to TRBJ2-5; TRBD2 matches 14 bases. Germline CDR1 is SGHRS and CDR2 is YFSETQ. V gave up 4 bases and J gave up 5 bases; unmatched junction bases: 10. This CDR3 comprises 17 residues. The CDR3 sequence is CASSPPGLAGGSETQYF. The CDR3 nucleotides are TGCGCCAGCAGCCCACCTGGACTAGCGGGGGGCTCGGAGACCCAGTACTTC.

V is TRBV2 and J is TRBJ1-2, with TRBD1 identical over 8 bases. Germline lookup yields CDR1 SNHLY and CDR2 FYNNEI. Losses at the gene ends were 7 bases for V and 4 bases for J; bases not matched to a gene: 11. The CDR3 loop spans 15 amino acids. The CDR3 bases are TGTGCCAGCACTCGACAGGGGAGGCATAGCTATGGCTACACCTTC. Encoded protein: CASTRQGRHSYGYTF.

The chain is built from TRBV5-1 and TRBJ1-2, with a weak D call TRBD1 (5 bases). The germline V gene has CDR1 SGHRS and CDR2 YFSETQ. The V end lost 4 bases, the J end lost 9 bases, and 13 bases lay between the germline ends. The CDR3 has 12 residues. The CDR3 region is CASSPPGHSYTF. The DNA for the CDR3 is TGCGCCAGCAGCCCACCTGGACACAGCTACACCTTC. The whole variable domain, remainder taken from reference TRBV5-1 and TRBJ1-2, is KAGVTQTPRYLIKTRGQQVTLSCSPISGHRSVSWYQQTPGQGLQFLFEYFSETQRNKGNFPGRFSGRQFSNSRSEMNVSTLELGDSALYLCASSPPGHSYTFGSGTRLTVV.

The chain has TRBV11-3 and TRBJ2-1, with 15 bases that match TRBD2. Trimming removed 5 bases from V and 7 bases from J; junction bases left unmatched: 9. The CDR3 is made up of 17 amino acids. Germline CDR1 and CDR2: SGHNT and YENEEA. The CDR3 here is CASSLRTSGGARNEQFF. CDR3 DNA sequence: TGTGCCAGCAGCCTCCGGACTAGCGGGGGGGCCCGGAATGAGCAGTTCTTC.

CDR3: CASSSSQGNEQFF. CDR3 nucleotides: TGTGCCAGCAGTAGCTCACAGGGGAATGAGCAGTTCTTC. The chain couples TRBV6-5 to TRBJ2-1; TRBD1 agrees at 7 bases. V lost 5 bases and J lost 7; bases outside the gene matches: 5. CDR1 and CDR2 (germline): MNHEY, SVGAGI. CDR3 size: 13 residues.

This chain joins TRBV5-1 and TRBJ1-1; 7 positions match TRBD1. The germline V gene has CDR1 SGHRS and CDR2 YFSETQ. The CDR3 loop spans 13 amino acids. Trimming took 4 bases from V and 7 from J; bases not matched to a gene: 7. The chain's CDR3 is CASSLTGDGEAFF. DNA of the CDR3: TGCGCCAGCAGCCTAACAGGGGATGGTGAAGCTTTCTTT.

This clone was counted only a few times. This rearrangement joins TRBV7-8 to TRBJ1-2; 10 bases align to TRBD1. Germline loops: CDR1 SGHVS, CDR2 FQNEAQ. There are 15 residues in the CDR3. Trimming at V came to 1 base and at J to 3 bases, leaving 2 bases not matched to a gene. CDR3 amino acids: CASSLEGQGYYGYTF. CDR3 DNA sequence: TGTGCCAGCAGCTTAGAGGGACAGGGGTACTATGGCTACACCTTC.

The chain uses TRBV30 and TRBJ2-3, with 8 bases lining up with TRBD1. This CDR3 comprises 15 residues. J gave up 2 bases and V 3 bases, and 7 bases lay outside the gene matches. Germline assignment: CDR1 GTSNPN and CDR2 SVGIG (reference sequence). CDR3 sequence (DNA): TGTGCCTGGAGCGCAGGACAGGGCTACACAGATACGCAGTATTTT. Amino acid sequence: CAWSAGQGYTDTQYF. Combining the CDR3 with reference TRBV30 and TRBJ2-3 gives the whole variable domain SQTIHQWPATLVQPVGSPLSLECTVEGTSNPNLYWYRQAAGRGLQLLFYSVGIGQISSEVPQNLSASRPQDRQFILSSKKLLLSDSGFYLCAWSAGQGYTDTQYFGPGTRLTVL.

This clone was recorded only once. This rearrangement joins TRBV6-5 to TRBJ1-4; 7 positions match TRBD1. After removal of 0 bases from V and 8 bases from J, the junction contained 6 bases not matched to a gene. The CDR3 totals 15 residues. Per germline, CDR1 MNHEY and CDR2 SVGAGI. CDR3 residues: CASSYSIGGAEKLFF. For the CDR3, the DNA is TGTGCCAGCAGTTACTCGATAGGGGGCGCGGAAAAACTGTTTTTT.

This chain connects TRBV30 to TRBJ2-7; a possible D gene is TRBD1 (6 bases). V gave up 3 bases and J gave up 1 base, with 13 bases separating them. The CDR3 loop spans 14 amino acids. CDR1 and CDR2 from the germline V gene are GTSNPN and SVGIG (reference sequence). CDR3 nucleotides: TGTGCCTGGAGAGCCGACAGGATTTCCTACGAGCAGTACTTC. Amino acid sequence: CAWRADRISYEQYF. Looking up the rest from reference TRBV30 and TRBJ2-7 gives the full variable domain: SQTIHQWPATLVQPVGSPLSLECTVEGTSNPNLYWYRQAAGRGLQLLFYSVGIGQISSEVPQNLSASRPQDRQFILSSKKLLLSDSGFYLCAWRADRISYEQYFGPGTRLTVT.

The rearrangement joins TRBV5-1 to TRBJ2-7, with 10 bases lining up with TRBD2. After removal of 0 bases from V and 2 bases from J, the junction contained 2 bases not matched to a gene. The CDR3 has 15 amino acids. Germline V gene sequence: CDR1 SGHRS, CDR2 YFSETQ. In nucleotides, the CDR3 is TGCGCCAGCAGCTTGGAACTAGCGGGGACCTACGAGCAGTACTTC. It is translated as CASSLELAGTYEQYF.